In this sample, the clone carrying this T cell receptor (beta chain) turned up many times. J gave up 1 base and V 8 bases, and 9 bases lay outside the gene matches. The CDR3 extends over 15 amino acids. Germline V gene sequence: CDR1 ENHRY, CDR2 SYGVKD. TCRdb recomputed calls from the RT-PCR reads with MiXCR, one row per CDR3 protein. The profile shows about 680,000 distinct CDR3 sequences, 12% to 15% of them singletons. This chain links TRBV10-3 with TRBJ2-5; 8 nucleotides match TRBD2. Source material: memory CD4+ T cells from blood. The receptor was derived from a female donor in good health, serving as a healthy control. The CDR3: CAIGTGGPIQETQYF. In DNA form, the CDR3 reads TGTGCCATCGGTACGGGAGGGCCGATCCAAGAGACCCAGTACTTC.